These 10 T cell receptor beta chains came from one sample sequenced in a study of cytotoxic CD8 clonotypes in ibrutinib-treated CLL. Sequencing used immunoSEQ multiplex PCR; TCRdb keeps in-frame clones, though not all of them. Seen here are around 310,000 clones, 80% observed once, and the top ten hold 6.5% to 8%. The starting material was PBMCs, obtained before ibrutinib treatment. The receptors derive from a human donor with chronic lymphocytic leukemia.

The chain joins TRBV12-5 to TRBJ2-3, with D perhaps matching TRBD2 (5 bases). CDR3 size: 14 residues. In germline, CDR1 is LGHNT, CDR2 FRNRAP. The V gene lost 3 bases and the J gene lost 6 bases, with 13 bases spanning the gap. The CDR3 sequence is CASGFRTEADTQYF. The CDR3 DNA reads TGTGCTAGTGGTTTTCGGACGGAGGCGGATACGCAGTATTTT. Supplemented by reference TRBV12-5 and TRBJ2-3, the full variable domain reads DARVTQTPRHKVTEMGQEVTMRCQPILGHNTVFWYRQTMMQGLELLAYFRNRAPLDDSGMPKDRFSAEMPDATLATLKIQPSEPRDSAVYFCASGFRTEADTQYFGPGTRLTVL.

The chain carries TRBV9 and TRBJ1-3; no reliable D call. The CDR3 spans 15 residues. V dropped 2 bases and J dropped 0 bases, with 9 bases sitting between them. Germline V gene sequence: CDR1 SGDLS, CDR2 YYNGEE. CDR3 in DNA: TGTGCCAGCAGCGTCTTAGGGATCTCTGGAAACACCATATATTTT. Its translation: CASSVLGISGNTIYF.

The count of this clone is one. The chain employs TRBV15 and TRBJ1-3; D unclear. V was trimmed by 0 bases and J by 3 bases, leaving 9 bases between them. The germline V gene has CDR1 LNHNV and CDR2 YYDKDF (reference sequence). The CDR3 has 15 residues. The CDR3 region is CATSRDARDGNTIYF. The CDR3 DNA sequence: TGTGCCACCAGCAGAGATGCAAGGGATGGAAACACCATATATTTT.

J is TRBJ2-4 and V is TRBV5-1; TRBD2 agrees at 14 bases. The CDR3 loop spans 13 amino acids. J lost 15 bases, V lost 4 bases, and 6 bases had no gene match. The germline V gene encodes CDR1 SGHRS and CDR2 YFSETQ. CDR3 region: CASSTTSGRAWYF. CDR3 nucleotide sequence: TGCGCCAGCAGCACGACTAGCGGGAGGGCCTGGTACTTC.

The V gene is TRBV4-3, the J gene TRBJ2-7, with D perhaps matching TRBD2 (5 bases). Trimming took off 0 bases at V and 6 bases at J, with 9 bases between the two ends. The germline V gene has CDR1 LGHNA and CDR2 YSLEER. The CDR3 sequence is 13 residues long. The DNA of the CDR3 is TGCGCCAGCAGCCAAGACCTGGACTCCGAGCAGTACTTC. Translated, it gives CASSQDLDSEQYF.

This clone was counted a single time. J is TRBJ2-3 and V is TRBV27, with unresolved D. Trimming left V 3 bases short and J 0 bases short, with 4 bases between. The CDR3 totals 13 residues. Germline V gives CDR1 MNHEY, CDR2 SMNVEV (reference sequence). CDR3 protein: CASSLPSTDTQYF. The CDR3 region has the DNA TGTGCCAGCAGTTTGCCCAGCACAGATACGCAGTATTTT.

This chain's CDR3 is CAWGQENQPQHF. The CDR3 DNA sequence: TGTGCCTGGGGACAAGAAAATCAGCCCCAGCATTTT. The V call is TRBV30, the J call TRBJ1-5, with TRBD1 as a possible D gene (5 bases). CDR1 is GTSNPN and CDR2 is SVGIG in the germline V gene (reference sequence). V was pared by 5 bases and J by 4 bases, with 9 bases between. The CDR3 consists of 12 residues.

The CDR3 DNA follows: TGTGCCAGCAGCTTTGGCGGGAGCCCCCTCGAGCAGTACTTC. It encodes CASSFGGSPLEQYF. The chain combines TRBV5-5 with TRBJ2-7; 7 nucleotides agree with TRBD2. The CDR3 runs to 14 residues. CDR1 is SGHKS, CDR2 YYEKEE, per germline (reference sequence). With V trimmed by 2 bases and J by 6 bases, 8 bases remained unmatched.

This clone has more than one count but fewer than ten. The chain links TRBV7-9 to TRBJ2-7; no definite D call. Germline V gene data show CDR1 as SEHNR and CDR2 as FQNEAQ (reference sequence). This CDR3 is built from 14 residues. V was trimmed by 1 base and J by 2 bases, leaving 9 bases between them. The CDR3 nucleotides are TGTGCCAGCAGCTTAGTAGGGTTCACCTACGAGCAGTACTTC. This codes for CASSLVGFTYEQYF. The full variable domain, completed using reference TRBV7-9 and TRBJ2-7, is DTGVSQNPRHKITKRGQNVTFRCDPISEHNRLYWYRQTLGQGPEFLTYFQNEAQLEKSRLLSDRFSAERPKGSFSTLEIQRTEQGDSAMYLCASSLVGFTYEQYFGPGTRLTVT.

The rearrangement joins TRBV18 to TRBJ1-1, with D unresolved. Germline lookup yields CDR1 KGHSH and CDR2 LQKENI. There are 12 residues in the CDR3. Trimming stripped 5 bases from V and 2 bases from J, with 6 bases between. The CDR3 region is CASSSANTEAFF. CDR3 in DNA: TGTGCCAGCTCAAGCGCTAACACTGAAGCTTTCTTT.